This TCR beta chain originates from a study of blood T cell repertoires in COVID-19. Germline CDR1 reads ENHRY; CDR2 reads SYGVKD. Losses at the gene ends were 3 bases for V and 8 bases for J; bases not matched to a gene: 3. CDR3 length equals 12 residues. Sequencing was performed with immunoSEQ multiplex PCR; in TCRdb, only in-frame clones are kept and a portion is missing. The sample has roughly 120,000 clones; 75% to 90% are singletons. Sequencing was carried out using peripheral blood. This receptor was identified in a woman in her 50s with acute or convalescent COVID-19. The chain combines TRBV10-3 with TRBJ1-1; 7 bases line up with TRBD1. CDR3: CAISDWDSEAFF. The CDR3 coding sequence is TGTGCCATCAGTGATTGGGACAGCGAAGCTTTCTTT.